This T cell receptor (beta chain) was documented in a study of blood T cell repertoires in COVID-19. V lost 5 bases and J lost 2, with 9 bases in between. The CDR3 length is 13 residues. The germline V gene has CDR1 SNHLY and CDR2 FYNNEI. TCRdb's table, derived via immunoSEQ multiplex PCR, lists solely in-frame clones and lacks some. The repertoire holds about 120,000 clones, with 70% to 90% as singletons. V gene TRBV2 combines with J gene TRBJ1-2; D might be TRBD1 (6 bases). The sequence was obtained from a man aged 35-49 years with acute or convalescent COVID-19. Input material: peripheral blood. CDR3: CASSSRGNYGYTF. Here the CDR3 DNA reads TGTGCCAGCAGTAGCAGGGGAAACTATGGCTACACCTTC.